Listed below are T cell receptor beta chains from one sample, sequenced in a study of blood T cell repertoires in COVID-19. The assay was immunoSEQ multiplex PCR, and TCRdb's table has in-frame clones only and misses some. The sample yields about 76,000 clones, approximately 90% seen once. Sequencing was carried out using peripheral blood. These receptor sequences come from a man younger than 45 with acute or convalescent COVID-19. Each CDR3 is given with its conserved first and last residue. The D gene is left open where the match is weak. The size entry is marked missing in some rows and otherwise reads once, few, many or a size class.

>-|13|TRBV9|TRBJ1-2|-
CASSSGGFYGYTF
TGTGCCAGCAGCTCCGGGGGATTCTATGGCTACACCTTC
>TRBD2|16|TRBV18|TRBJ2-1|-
CASSPPGGLAGDEQFF
TGTGCCAGCTCACCTCCAGGGGGACTAGCGGGAGACGAGCAGTTCTTC
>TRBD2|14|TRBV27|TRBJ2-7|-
CASSPGIAGPWQYF
TGTGCCAGCAGCCCTGGAATAGCGGGGCCTTGGCAGTACTTC
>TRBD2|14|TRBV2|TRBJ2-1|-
CASSEAGGPYEQFF
TGTGCCAGCAGTGAAGCGGGAGGGCCCTATGAGCAGTTCTTC
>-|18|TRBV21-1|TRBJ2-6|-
CASSIGGCPGAGANVLTF
TGTGCCAGCAGCATCGGAGGTTGCCCAGGAGCTGGGGCCAACGTCCTGACTTTC
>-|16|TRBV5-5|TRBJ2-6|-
CASSLAAGSGANVLTF
TGTGCCAGCAGCCTGGCGGCGGGGTCTGGGGCCAACGTCCTGACTTTC
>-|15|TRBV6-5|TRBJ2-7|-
CASSYEEVLAYEQYF
TGTGCCAGCAGTTACGAGGAGGTTTTAGCCTACGAGCAGTACTTC
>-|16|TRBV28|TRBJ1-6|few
CASRTRGSSYNSPLHF
TGTGCCAGCAGAACTCGGGGGAGCTCCTATAATTCACCCCTCCACTTT
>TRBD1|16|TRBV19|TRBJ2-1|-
CASSSWDRGRDNEQFF
TGTGCCAGTAGTTCATGGGACAGGGGGCGAGACAATGAGCAGTTCTTC
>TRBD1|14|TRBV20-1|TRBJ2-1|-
CSASTGQGINEQFF
TGCAGTGCTAGTACGGGACAGGGGATAAATGAGCAGTTCTTC
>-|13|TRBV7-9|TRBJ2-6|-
CASSTSGANVLTF
TGTGCCAGCAGTACTTCTGGGGCCAACGTCCTGACTTTC
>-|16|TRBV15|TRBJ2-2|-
CATSRDFTSSTGELFF
TGTGCCACCAGCAGAGATTTTACTAGCAGCACCGGGGAGCTGTTTTTT
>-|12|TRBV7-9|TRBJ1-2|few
CASSPFDYGYTF
TGTGCCAGCAGCCCGTTTGACTATGGCTACACCTTC
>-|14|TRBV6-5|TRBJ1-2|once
CASTRRSGMDGYTF
TGTGCCAGCACTCGAAGGAGCGGTATGGATGGCTACACCTTC
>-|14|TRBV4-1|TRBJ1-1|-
CASSQREKNTEAFF
TGCGCCAGCAGCCAAAGAGAAAAGAACACTGAAGCTTTCTTT
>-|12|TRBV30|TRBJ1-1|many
CASPGVGTEAFF
TGTGCCTCCCCCGGGGTTGGCACTGAAGCTTTCTTT
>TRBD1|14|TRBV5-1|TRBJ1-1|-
CASSAGTGNTEAFF
TGCGCCAGCAGCGCCGGGACAGGGAACACTGAAGCTTTCTTT
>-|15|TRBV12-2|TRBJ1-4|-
CASRPRTATNEKLFF
TGTGCAAGTCGCCCCAGGACAGCAACTAATGAAAAACTGTTTTTT
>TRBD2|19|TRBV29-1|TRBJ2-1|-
CSVSRTSGRALSSYNEQFF
TGCAGCGTTTCTAGGACTAGCGGGAGGGCCTTAAGCTCCTACAATGAGCAGTTCTTC
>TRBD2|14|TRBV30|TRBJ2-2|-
CAWSGLAGTGELFF
TGTGCCTGGAGTGGACTAGCGGGGACCGGGGAGCTGTTTTTT
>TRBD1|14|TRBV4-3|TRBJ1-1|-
CASTPGTDNTEAFF
TGCGCCAGCACACCCGGGACAGATAACACTGAAGCTTTCTTT
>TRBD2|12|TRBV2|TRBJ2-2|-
CASTIAGGELFF
TGTGCCAGCACCATAGCGGGAGGGGAGCTGTTTTTT
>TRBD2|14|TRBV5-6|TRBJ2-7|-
CASSWGLGNYEQYF
TGTGCCAGCAGCTGGGGACTAGGAAACTACGAGCAGTACTTC
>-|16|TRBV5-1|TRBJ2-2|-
CASSFGPAGLTGELFF
TGCGCCAGCAGCTTTGGCCCAGCCGGGTTAACCGGGGAGCTGTTTTTT
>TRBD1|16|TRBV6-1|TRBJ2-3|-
CASSEDRGRSGNTQYF
TGTGCCAGCAGTGAAGACAGGGGGCGTTCAGGAAATACGCAGTATTTT
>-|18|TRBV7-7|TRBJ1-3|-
CASSLSQGGIDSGNTIYF
TGTGCTAGCAGCTTATCTCAAGGAGGGATCGACTCTGGAAACACCATATATTTT
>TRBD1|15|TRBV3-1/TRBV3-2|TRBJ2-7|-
CASSRRGQAAYEQYF
TGTGCCAGCAGCCGGAGGGGACAGGCAGCCTACGAGCAGTACTTC
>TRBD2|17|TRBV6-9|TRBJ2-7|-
CASSYPPRLAIIYEQYF
TGTGCCAGCAGTTATCCCCCGCGACTAGCGATTATCTACGAGCAGTACTTC
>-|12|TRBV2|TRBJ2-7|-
CASSVLSREQYF
TGTGCCAGCAGCGTCCTCTCGCGGGAGCAGTACTTC
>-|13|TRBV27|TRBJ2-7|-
CASSFNSGYEQYF
TGTGCCAGCAGTTTCAACTCGGGCTACGAGCAGTACTTC
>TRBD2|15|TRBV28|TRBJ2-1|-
CASLRGVAGVNEQFF
TGTGCCAGCCTTAGAGGCGTAGCGGGAGTAAATGAGCAGTTCTTC
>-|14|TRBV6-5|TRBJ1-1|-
CASSPGEDYTEAFF
TGTGCCAGCAGTCCGGGAGAGGACTACACTGAAGCTTTCTTT
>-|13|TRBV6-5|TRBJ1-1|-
CASSRLGGAEAFF
TGTGCCAGCAGTCGACTCGGGGGGGCTGAAGCTTTCTTT
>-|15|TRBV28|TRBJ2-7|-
CASSSRGSLSYEQYF
TGTGCCAGCAGTTCCCGAGGATCCCTCTCCTACGAGCAGTACTTC
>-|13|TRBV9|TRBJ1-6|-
CASSVERWSPLHF
TGTGCCAGCAGCGTAGAGAGATGGTCACCCCTCCACTTT
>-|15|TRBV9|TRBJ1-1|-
CASSVVVTGGTEAFF
TGTGCCAGCAGCGTAGTTGTCACCGGGGGCACTGAAGCTTTCTTT
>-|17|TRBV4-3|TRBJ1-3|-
CASSQDGTTSSGNTIYF
TGCGCCAGCAGCCAAGATGGGACTACTAGCTCTGGAAACACCATATATTTT
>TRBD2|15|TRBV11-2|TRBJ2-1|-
CASSPTSGGTDEQFF
TGTGCCAGCAGTCCCACTAGCGGGGGGACAGATGAGCAGTTCTTC
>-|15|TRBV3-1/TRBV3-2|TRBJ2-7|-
CASSQADLVSYEQYF
TGTGCCAGCAGCCAAGCCGACCTAGTTTCCTACGAGCAGTACTTC
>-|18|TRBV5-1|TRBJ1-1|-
CASSLPSRPRPGDTEAFF
TGCGCCAGCAGCTTGCCCTCTCGGCCCCGTCCCGGGGACACTGAAGCTTTCTTT
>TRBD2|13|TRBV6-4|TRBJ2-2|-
CASKAGDTGELFF
TGTGCCAGCAAAGCGGGAGATACCGGGGAGCTGTTTTTT
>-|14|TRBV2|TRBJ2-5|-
CASILGGNKETQYF
TGTGCCAGCATCCTAGGGGGAAATAAAGAGACCCAGTACTTC
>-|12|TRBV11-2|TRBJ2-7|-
CASSRGGDEQYF
TGTGCCAGCAGCAGAGGGGGAGACGAGCAGTACTTC
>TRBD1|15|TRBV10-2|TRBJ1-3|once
CASSLTGDGGNTIYF
TGCGCCAGCTCGTTGACAGGGGATGGTGGAAACACCATATATTTT
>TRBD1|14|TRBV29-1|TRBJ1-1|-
CSVVGQGLDTEAFF
TGCAGCGTTGTCGGACAGGGTTTGGACACTGAAGCTTTCTTT
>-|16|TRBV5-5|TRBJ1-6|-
CASSQRTQSYNSPLHF
TGTGCCAGCAGCCAGAGGACACAATCGTATAATTCACCCCTCCACTTT